Listed below are T cell receptor beta chains from one sample, sequenced in a study of blood T cell repertoires in COVID-19. The method was immunoSEQ multiplex PCR; TCRdb's version includes in-frame clones alone and lacks a portion of them. Among some 150,000 clones listed, 75% to 90% were seen once. The sequencing sample was made of peripheral blood. The receptors stem from a woman between 55 and 75 years old with active COVID-19. Both conserved end residues are part of each CDR3. D genes are given only for firm matches. Not all rows give a size; the values are once, few, many and, for expanded clones, a class.

d_gene: TRBD1
v_gene: TRBV12-3/TRBV12-4
j_gene: TRBJ1-1
abundance: -
CDR3aa: CASSPLDRGEAFF
CDR3nt: TGTGCCAGCAGTCCCCTCGACAGGGGTGAAGCTTTCTTT

d_gene: -
v_gene: TRBV7-8
j_gene: TRBJ2-3
abundance: -
CDR3aa: CASSPRSSVTQYF
CDR3nt: TGTGCCAGCAGCCCGAGATCTAGCGTTACCCAGTATTTT

d_gene: TRBD1
v_gene: TRBV4-1
j_gene: TRBJ2-7
abundance: few
CDR3aa: CASSQYDRGRSYEQYF
CDR3nt: TGCGCCAGCAGCCAATACGACAGGGGGCGTAGCTACGAGCAGTACTTC

d_gene: -
v_gene: TRBV19
j_gene: TRBJ1-2
abundance: -
CDR3aa: CASRRTGGRYGYTF
CDR3nt: TGTGCCAGTAGGAGGACTGGCGGCCGCTATGGCTACACCTTC

d_gene: TRBD1
v_gene: TRBV19
j_gene: TRBJ2-5
abundance: -
CDR3aa: CASSEQGVEPTQYF
CDR3nt: TGTGCCAGTAGTGAACAGGGGGTTGAACCGACCCAGTACTTC

d_gene: -
v_gene: TRBV19
j_gene: TRBJ2-7
abundance: -
CDR3aa: CASKERTGSHEQYF
CDR3nt: TGTGCCAGTAAAGAAAGAACAGGGAGCCACGAGCAGTACTTC

d_gene: -
v_gene: TRBV12-3/TRBV12-4
j_gene: TRBJ1-1
abundance: -
CDR3aa: CASSFPGTEAFF
CDR3nt: TGTGCCAGCAGTTTCCCAGGCACTGAAGCTTTCTTT

d_gene: -
v_gene: TRBV6-7
j_gene: TRBJ1-1
abundance: -
CDR3aa: CASSYPPQGTTEAFF
CDR3nt: TGTGCCAGCAGTTACCCCCCGCAGGGCACCACTGAAGCTTTCTTT

d_gene: -
v_gene: TRBV12-3/TRBV12-4
j_gene: TRBJ2-7
abundance: -
CDR3aa: CASSRLSGEQYF
CDR3nt: TGTGCCAGCAGTCGGCTAAGCGGCGAGCAGTACTTC

d_gene: -
v_gene: TRBV11-3
j_gene: TRBJ2-7
abundance: -
CDR3aa: CASSQTDTRQQYF
CDR3nt: TGTGCCAGCAGCCAGACAGATACCCGCCAGCAGTACTTC

d_gene: TRBD2
v_gene: TRBV28
j_gene: TRBJ2-1
abundance: -
CDR3aa: CASSTSGTWTFREQFF
CDR3nt: TGTGCCAGCAGTACGAGCGGGACTTGGACCTTTCGTGAGCAGTTCTTC

d_gene: -
v_gene: TRBV4-3
j_gene: TRBJ1-3
abundance: -
CDR3aa: CASSQDATGTRRNTIYF
CDR3nt: TGCGCCAGCAGCCAAGATGCGACAGGAACTAGAAGAAACACCATATATTTT

d_gene: -
v_gene: TRBV5-6
j_gene: TRBJ2-1
abundance: -
CDR3aa: CASSLKLGWFNEQFF
CDR3nt: TGTGCCAGCAGCTTGAAACTAGGATGGTTTAATGAGCAGTTCTTC

d_gene: -
v_gene: TRBV9
j_gene: TRBJ1-2
abundance: -
CDR3aa: CASSVNQGYGYTF
CDR3nt: TGTGCCAGCAGCGTAAATCAGGGGTATGGCTACACCTTC

d_gene: -
v_gene: TRBV5-5
j_gene: TRBJ1-2
abundance: -
CDR3aa: CASSLDIGRGNYGYTF
CDR3nt: TGTGCCAGCAGCTTGGACATTGGCAGGGGAAACTATGGCTACACCTTC

d_gene: -
v_gene: TRBV5-1
j_gene: TRBJ1-1
abundance: -
CDR3aa: CASSGAGDNTEAFF
CDR3nt: TGCGCCAGCAGCGGGGCAGGTGATAACACTGAAGCTTTCTTT

d_gene: TRBD1
v_gene: TRBV30
j_gene: TRBJ1-5
abundance: -
CDR3aa: CAWSFDRDQPQHF
CDR3nt: TGTGCCTGGAGTTTCGACAGGGACCAGCCCCAGCATTTT

d_gene: TRBD2
v_gene: TRBV9
j_gene: TRBJ2-1
abundance: -
CDR3aa: CASSVAPSGSSYNEQFF
CDR3nt: TGTGCCAGCAGCGTAGCGCCTAGCGGGAGCTCCTACAATGAGCAGTTCTTC

d_gene: TRBD1
v_gene: TRBV18
j_gene: TRBJ1-1
abundance: -
CDR3aa: CASSPSQGALNTEAFF
CDR3nt: TGTGCCAGCTCACCAAGCCAGGGGGCACTGAACACTGAAGCTTTCTTT

d_gene: -
v_gene: TRBV2
j_gene: TRBJ1-1
abundance: -
CDR3aa: CASIGFLNTEAFF
CDR3nt: TGTGCCAGCATCGGGTTTTTGAACACTGAAGCTTTCTTT

d_gene: TRBD2
v_gene: TRBV7-9
j_gene: TRBJ2-3
abundance: -
CDR3aa: CASSSLRTSGAADTQYF
CDR3nt: TGTGCCAGCAGCTCCTTAAGGACTAGCGGGGCCGCAGATACGCAGTATTTT

d_gene: -
v_gene: TRBV18
j_gene: TRBJ1-5
abundance: -
CDR3aa: CASSPPNNGGGQGPQHF
CDR3nt: TGTGCCAGCTCACCACCGAACAACGGCGGGGGGCAAGGGCCCCAGCATTTT

d_gene: -
v_gene: TRBV5-6
j_gene: TRBJ2-2
abundance: -
CDR3aa: CASTTGLNTGELFF
CDR3nt: TGTGCCAGCACAACTGGGCTGAACACCGGGGAGCTGTTTTTT

d_gene: TRBD2
v_gene: TRBV5-1
j_gene: TRBJ2-3
abundance: -
CDR3aa: CASSGSGTSGRAADTQYF
CDR3nt: TGCGCCAGCAGCGGGTCCGGGACTAGCGGGAGGGCAGCAGATACGCAGTATTTT

d_gene: -
v_gene: TRBV30
j_gene: TRBJ1-4
abundance: -
CDR3aa: CAWGQTTTNEKLFF
CDR3nt: TGTGCCTGGGGACAGACTACAACTAATGAAAAACTGTTTTTT

d_gene: -
v_gene: TRBV19
j_gene: TRBJ2-3
abundance: -
CDR3aa: CASSIQAWTDTQYF
CDR3nt: TGTGCCAGTAGTATACAAGCCTGGACAGATACGCAGTATTTT

d_gene: -
v_gene: TRBV9
j_gene: TRBJ1-4
abundance: -
CDR3aa: CASSAQQSNEKLFF
CDR3nt: TGTGCCAGCAGCGCCCAACAGAGCAATGAAAAACTGTTTTTT

d_gene: TRBD1
v_gene: TRBV5-4
j_gene: TRBJ1-4
abundance: -
CDR3aa: CASSGQGSANEKLFF
CDR3nt: TGTGCCAGCAGCGGACAGGGGTCGGCTAATGAAAAACTGTTTTTT

d_gene: TRBD1
v_gene: TRBV18
j_gene: TRBJ1-2
abundance: -
CDR3aa: CASSPETGGYYGYTF
CDR3nt: TGTGCCAGCTCACCGGAGACAGGGGGTTACTATGGCTACACCTTC

d_gene: TRBD2
v_gene: TRBV9
j_gene: TRBJ2-2
abundance: -
CDR3aa: CASSLSGTNTGELFF
CDR3nt: TGTGCCAGCAGCCTGAGCGGGACGAACACTGGGGAGCTGTTTTTT

d_gene: -
v_gene: TRBV21-1
j_gene: TRBJ2-2
abundance: once
CDR3aa: CASSNRTSHPHWGGNTGELFF
CDR3nt: TGTGCCAGCAGCAACCGGACTAGCCACCCTCATTGGGGAGGGAACACCGGGGAGCTGTTTTTT

d_gene: TRBD2
v_gene: TRBV29-1
j_gene: TRBJ2-5
abundance: -
CDR3aa: CSVEGGSGRAAETQYF
CDR3nt: TGCAGCGTTGAGGGGGGGAGCGGGAGGGCCGCAGAGACCCAGTACTTC

d_gene: TRBD2
v_gene: TRBV6-2/TRBV6-3
j_gene: TRBJ2-7
abundance: -
CDR3aa: CASSHTPRVAGGTLREQYF
CDR3nt: TGTGCCAGCAGCCATACTCCGAGGGTAGCGGGAGGGACACTACGCGAGCAGTACTTC

d_gene: TRBD1
v_gene: TRBV2
j_gene: TRBJ2-4
abundance: few
CDR3aa: CASSEAGQGSGIQYF
CDR3nt: TGTGCCAGCAGTGAAGCGGGACAGGGCTCGGGCATTCAGTACTTC

d_gene: -
v_gene: TRBV3-1/TRBV3-2
j_gene: TRBJ1-2
abundance: -
CDR3aa: CASSQDEKWVRLHGYTF
CDR3nt: TGTGCCAGCAGCCAAGATGAGAAGTGGGTCAGACTACATGGCTACACCTTC

d_gene: TRBD1
v_gene: TRBV24-1
j_gene: TRBJ1-3
abundance: -
CDR3aa: CATSSTGFGNTIYF
CDR3nt: TGTGCCACCAGCTCGACAGGGTTCGGAAACACCATATATTTT

d_gene: -
v_gene: TRBV15
j_gene: TRBJ1-2
abundance: -
CDR3aa: CATSRPAAESYGYTF
CDR3nt: TGTGCCACCAGCAGACCTGCTGCTGAGTCCTATGGCTACACCTTC

d_gene: -
v_gene: TRBV3-1/TRBV3-2
j_gene: TRBJ1-1
abundance: few
CDR3aa: CASSQGSRTEAFF
CDR3nt: TGTGCCAGCAGCCAAGGGTCTAGGACTGAAGCTTTCTTT

d_gene: -
v_gene: TRBV7-9
j_gene: TRBJ1-6
abundance: -
CDR3aa: CASSGDTGRNSPLHF
CDR3nt: TGTGCCAGCAGCGGGGACACGGGCCGTAATTCACCCCTCCACTTT

d_gene: -
v_gene: TRBV13
j_gene: TRBJ2-2
abundance: -
CDR3aa: CASRRIFRAGELFF
CDR3nt: TGTGCCAGCAGGCGGATATTCCGAGCCGGGGAGCTGTTTTTT

d_gene: -
v_gene: TRBV5-1
j_gene: TRBJ2-5
abundance: -
CDR3aa: CASSTRVQETQYF
CDR3nt: TGCGCCAGCAGCACTAGGGTCCAAGAGACCCAGTACTTC

d_gene: TRBD1
v_gene: TRBV13
j_gene: TRBJ2-7
abundance: -
CDR3aa: CASSWQGDRGTYEQYF
CDR3nt: TGTGCCAGCAGCTGGCAAGGGGACAGGGGTACCTACGAGCAGTACTTC

d_gene: TRBD2
v_gene: TRBV27
j_gene: TRBJ2-7
abundance: once
CDR3aa: CASSPTGLANYEQYF
CDR3nt: TGTGCCAGCAGTCCGACGGGACTAGCGAATTACGAGCAGTACTTC

d_gene: TRBD2
v_gene: TRBV4-3
j_gene: TRBJ2-2
abundance: -
CDR3aa: CASSQDWGGVGTGELFF
CDR3nt: TGCGCCAGCAGCCAAGATTGGGGAGGGGTTGGCACCGGGGAGCTGTTTTTT

d_gene: -
v_gene: TRBV7-3
j_gene: TRBJ1-1
abundance: -
CDR3aa: CASSVTVPEAFF
CDR3nt: TGTGCCAGCAGCGTGACAGTGCCTGAAGCTTTCTTT

d_gene: -
v_gene: TRBV6-7
j_gene: TRBJ1-5
abundance: once
CDR3aa: CASKGVPRGQPQHF
CDR3nt: TGTGCCAGCAAGGGGGTTCCCCGAGGTCAGCCCCAGCATTTT

d_gene: -
v_gene: TRBV18
j_gene: TRBJ1-5
abundance: -
CDR3aa: CASSPAGSNQPQHF
CDR3nt: TGTGCCAGCTCACCAGCCGGTAGCAATCAGCCCCAGCATTTT

d_gene: -
v_gene: TRBV6-5
j_gene: TRBJ2-5
abundance: -
CDR3aa: CASRQGRVIETQYF
CDR3nt: TGTGCCAGCCGTCAGGGCCGGGTTATAGAGACCCAGTACTTC

d_gene: TRBD2
v_gene: TRBV9
j_gene: TRBJ2-1
abundance: -
CDR3aa: CASSVVGTSGSPEQFF
CDR3nt: TGTGCCAGCAGCGTAGTGGGAACTAGCGGGAGTCCTGAGCAGTTCTTC

d_gene: TRBD1
v_gene: TRBV3-1/TRBV3-2
j_gene: TRBJ1-1
abundance: once
CDR3aa: CASSHYGTDNTEAFF
CDR3nt: TGTGCCAGCAGCCACTACGGGACAGATAACACTGAAGCTTTCTTT

d_gene: TRBD2
v_gene: TRBV9
j_gene: TRBJ2-7
abundance: -
CDR3aa: CASSVGLAGGPEQYF
CDR3nt: TGTGCCAGCAGCGTAGGATTAGCGGGAGGGCCCGAGCAGTACTTC

d_gene: TRBD2
v_gene: TRBV28
j_gene: TRBJ2-1
abundance: -
CDR3aa: CASSLASGANEQFF
CDR3nt: TGTGCCAGCAGTTTAGCTAGCGGGGCTAATGAGCAGTTCTTC

d_gene: TRBD1
v_gene: TRBV28
j_gene: TRBJ2-7
abundance: -
CDR3aa: CASSLPSTGVRYEQYF
CDR3nt: TGTGCCAGCAGTTTACCCTCGACAGGGGTAAGATACGAGCAGTACTTC

d_gene: TRBD2
v_gene: TRBV6-2/TRBV6-3
j_gene: TRBJ2-5
abundance: -
CDR3aa: CASSWPGLAGEGETQYF
CDR3nt: TGTGCCAGCAGTTGGCCGGGACTAGCGGGAGAGGGGGAGACCCAGTACTTC

d_gene: TRBD1
v_gene: TRBV30
j_gene: TRBJ2-6
abundance: -
CDR3aa: CAWTIDRVRSGANVLTF
CDR3nt: TGTGCCTGGACCATCGACAGGGTGCGGTCTGGGGCCAACGTCCTGACTTTC

d_gene: TRBD2
v_gene: TRBV27
j_gene: TRBJ2-4
abundance: -
CDR3aa: CASSPEWTGTSYNIQYF
CDR3nt: TGTGCCAGCAGTCCCGAGTGGACCGGGACTAGCTATAACATTCAGTACTTC

d_gene: TRBD2
v_gene: TRBV7-2
j_gene: TRBJ2-1
abundance: -
CDR3aa: CASSLAPSGSMVGNEQFF
CDR3nt: TGTGCCAGCAGCTTAGCCCCTAGCGGGAGTATGGTTGGGAATGAGCAGTTCTTC